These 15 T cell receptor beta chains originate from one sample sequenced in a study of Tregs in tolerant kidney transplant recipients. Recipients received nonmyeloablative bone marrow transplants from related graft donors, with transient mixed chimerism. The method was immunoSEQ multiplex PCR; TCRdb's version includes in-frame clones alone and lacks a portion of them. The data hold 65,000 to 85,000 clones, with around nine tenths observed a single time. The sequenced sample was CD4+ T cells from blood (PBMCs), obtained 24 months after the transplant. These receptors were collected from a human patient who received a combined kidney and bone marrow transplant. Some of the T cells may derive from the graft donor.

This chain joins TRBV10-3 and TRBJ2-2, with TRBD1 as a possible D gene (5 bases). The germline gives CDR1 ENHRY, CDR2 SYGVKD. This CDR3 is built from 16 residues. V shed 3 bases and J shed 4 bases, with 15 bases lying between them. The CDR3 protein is CAISDAQARPTGELFF. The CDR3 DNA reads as TGTGCCATCAGTGATGCACAGGCACGACCCACCGGGGAGCTGTTTTTT.

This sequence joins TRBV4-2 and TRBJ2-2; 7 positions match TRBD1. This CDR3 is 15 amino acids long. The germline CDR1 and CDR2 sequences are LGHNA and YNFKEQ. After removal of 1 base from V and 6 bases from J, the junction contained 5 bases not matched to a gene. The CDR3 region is CASSQGQGISGELFF. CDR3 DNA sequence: TGTGCCAGCAGCCAAGGACAGGGAATATCCGGGGAGCTGTTTTTT.

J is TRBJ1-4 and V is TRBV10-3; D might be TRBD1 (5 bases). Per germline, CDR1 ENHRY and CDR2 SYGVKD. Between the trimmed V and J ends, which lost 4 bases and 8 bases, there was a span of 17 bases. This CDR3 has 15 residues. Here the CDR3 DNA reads TGTGCCATCAGTGGCCAGACAGTGGATAAGGAAAAACTGTTTTTT. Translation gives CAISGQTVDKEKLFF.

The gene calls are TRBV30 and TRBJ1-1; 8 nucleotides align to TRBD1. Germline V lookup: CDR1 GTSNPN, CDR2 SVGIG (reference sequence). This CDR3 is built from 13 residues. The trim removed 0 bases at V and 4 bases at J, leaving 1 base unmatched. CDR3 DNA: TGTGCCTGGAGTGTAACAGGGGGCACTGAAGCTTTCTTT. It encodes CAWSVTGGTEAFF.

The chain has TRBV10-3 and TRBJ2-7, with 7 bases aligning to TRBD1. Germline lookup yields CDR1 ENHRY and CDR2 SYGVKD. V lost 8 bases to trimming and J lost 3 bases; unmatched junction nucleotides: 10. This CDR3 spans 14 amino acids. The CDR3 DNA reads TGTGCCATCTCAACAGGGGATGACCTCTACGAGCAGTACTTC. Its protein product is CAISTGDDLYEQYF.

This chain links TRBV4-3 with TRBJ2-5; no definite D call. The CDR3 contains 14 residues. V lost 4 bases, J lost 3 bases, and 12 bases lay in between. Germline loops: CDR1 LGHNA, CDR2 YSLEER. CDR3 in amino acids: CASSRLGSEETQYF. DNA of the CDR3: TGCGCCAGCAGCCGCCTAGGATCTGAAGAGACCCAGTACTTC.

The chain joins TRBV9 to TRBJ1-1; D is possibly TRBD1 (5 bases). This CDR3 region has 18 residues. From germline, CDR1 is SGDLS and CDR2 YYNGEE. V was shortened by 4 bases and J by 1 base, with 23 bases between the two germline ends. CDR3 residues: CASSLTDTDKDGNTEAFF. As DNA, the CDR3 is TGTGCCAGCAGCTTAACGGACACTGACAAAGATGGGAACACTGAAGCTTTCTTT. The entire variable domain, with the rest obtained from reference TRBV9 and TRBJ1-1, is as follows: DSGVTQTPKHLITATGQRVTLRCSPRSGDLSVYWYQQSLDQGLQFLIQYYNGEERAKGNILERFSAQQFPDLHSELNLSSLELGDSALYFCASSLTDTDKDGNTEAFFGQGTRLTVV.

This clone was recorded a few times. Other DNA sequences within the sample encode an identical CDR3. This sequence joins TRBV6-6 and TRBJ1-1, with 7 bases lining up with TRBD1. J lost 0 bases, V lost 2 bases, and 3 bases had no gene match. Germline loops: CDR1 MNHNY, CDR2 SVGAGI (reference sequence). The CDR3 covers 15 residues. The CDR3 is CASSYRGLLNTEAFF. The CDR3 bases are TGTGCCAGCAGTTACAGGGGGCTCTTGAACACTGAAGCTTTCTTT.

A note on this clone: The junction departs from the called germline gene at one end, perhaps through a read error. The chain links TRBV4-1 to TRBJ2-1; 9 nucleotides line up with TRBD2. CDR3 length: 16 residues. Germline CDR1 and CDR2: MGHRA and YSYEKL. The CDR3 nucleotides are TGTGCCAGCAGCCAAGAGGGCGCGGGGGGGATCGATGAGCAGTTCTTC. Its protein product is CASSQEGAGGIDEQFF.

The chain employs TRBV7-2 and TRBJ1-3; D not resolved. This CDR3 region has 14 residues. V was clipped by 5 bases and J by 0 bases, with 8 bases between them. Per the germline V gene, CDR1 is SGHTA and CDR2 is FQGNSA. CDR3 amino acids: CASSLPVSGNTIYF. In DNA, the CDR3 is TGTGCCAGCAGCCTCCCGGTCTCTGGAAACACCATATATTTT.

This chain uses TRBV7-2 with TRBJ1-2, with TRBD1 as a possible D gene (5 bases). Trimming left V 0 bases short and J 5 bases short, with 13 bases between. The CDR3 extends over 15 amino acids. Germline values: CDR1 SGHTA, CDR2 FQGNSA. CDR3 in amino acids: CASSLAPGGVYGYTF. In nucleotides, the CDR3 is TGTGCCAGCAGCTTAGCGCCGGGGGGTGTATATGGCTACACCTTC.

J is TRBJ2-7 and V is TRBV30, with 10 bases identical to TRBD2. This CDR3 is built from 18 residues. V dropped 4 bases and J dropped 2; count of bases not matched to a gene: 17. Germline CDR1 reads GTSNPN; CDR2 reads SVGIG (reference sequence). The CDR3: CAWTKGAFWTSGTYEQYF. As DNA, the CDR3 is TGTGCCTGGACTAAAGGGGCCTTTTGGACTAGCGGAACCTACGAGCAGTACTTC.

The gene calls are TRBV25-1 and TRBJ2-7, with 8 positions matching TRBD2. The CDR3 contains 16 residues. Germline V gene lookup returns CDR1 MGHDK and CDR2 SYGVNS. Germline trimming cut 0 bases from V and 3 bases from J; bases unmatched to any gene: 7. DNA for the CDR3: TGTGCCAGCAGTGAATATGGCCTAGCGGGCGACTACGAGCAGTACTTC. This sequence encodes CASSEYGLAGDYEQYF.

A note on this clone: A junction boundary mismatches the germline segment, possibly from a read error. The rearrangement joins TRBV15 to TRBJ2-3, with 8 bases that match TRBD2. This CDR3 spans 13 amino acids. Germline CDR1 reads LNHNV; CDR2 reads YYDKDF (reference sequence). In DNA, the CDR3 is TGTGCCACCAGCAGAGAAGAGGGCGGGAGGCCTGATTTT. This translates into CATSREEGGRPDF.

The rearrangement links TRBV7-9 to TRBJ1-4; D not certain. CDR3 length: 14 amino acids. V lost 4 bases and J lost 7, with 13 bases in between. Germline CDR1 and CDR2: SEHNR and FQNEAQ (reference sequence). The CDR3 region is CASSYLGSGEKLFF. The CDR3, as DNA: TGTGCCAGCAGCTACTTGGGTTCGGGTGAAAAACTGTTTTTT.